This TCR beta chain appears in the sequencing data of a study of control samples from healthy donors and cancer patients. TCRdb's copy holds only in-frame clones and misses some; the assay was immunoSEQ multiplex PCR. The data contain more than 95,000 clones, approximately 93% of them seen just once; the ten biggest clones take up less than 10%. Germline CDR1 is LGHNA and CDR2 is YNFKEQ. V shed 3 bases, J shed 3 bases, and the junction held 11 bases outside the gene matches. The CDR3 contains 17 residues. The sequence was collected from a man between 18 and 29 years old in good health. The sequenced material came from blood. V is TRBV4-2 and J is TRBJ1-2; the match to TRBD1 covers 9 bases. In DNA, the CDR3 is TGTGCCAGCAGCCAGGGTGGGACAGGGCCTACGGACTATGGCTACACCTTC. Translated: CASSQGGTGPTDYGYTF.